The entry below describes one TCR beta chain. Its target is unknown. The V gene lost 7 bases and the J gene lost 2 bases, with 5 bases spanning the gap. The germline gives CDR1 SGHAT, CDR2 FQNNGV. The CDR3 covers 12 residues. The data were obtained in a study of identical twins. Study observations and caveats: Insertions were fewer in abundant cord blood beta clonotypes, whereas memory repertoires showed none of this pattern.

Template switching supplied a universal primer site; unique molecular identifiers were carried on the cDNA. MiXCR, run by TCRdb on the 5' RACE reads, gives a single entry per CDR3 protein. This sample has about 730,000 distinct CDR3 sequences; 21% occur once, and the top ten carry approximately 4.5%. The same sample was also studied in work on T cells expressing NK-cell markers. That investigation notes: Sequenced donors, eight in total, included seven who were HCMV-seropositive and one who was seronegative.

This sequence joins TRBV11-2 and TRBJ2-2; D call uncertain. The clonotype originates from a woman younger than 30 in good health. Sequencing input: PBMCs. This CDR3 reads CASKGNTGELFF. The CDR3 coding sequence is TGTGCCAGCAAGGGAAACACCGGGGAGCTGTTTTTT.